Each of the 25 T cell receptor beta chains below was sequenced from the same sample in a study of T cell responses to AZD1222 COVID-19 vaccine. Here immunoSEQ multiplex PCR was the method, and the copy in TCRdb shows in-frame clones only, minus some. The sample includes approximately 120,000 clones, about 88% seen only once; the top ten take under 20%. The material sequenced was peripheral blood, taken on day 0 of AZD1222 vaccination. The receptors originated from an adult in good health.

The gene calls are TRBV19 and TRBJ2-1, with D uncertain. Germline V gives CDR1 LNHDA, CDR2 SQIVND (reference sequence). V was cut by 4 bases and J by 4 bases, with 5 bases left in between. This CDR3 has 12 residues. CDR3 in amino acids: CASSTAYNEQFF. The CDR3, as DNA: TGTGCCAGTAGTACCGCTTACAATGAGCAGTTCTTC.

The chain recombines TRBV5-1 with TRBJ2-1; 7 bases map to TRBD1. Germline CDR1 SGHRS, CDR2 YFSETQ. There are 14 residues in the CDR3. V lost 2 bases, J lost 6 bases, and 5 bases stayed unmatched. The CDR3 protein is CASSFRAGGNEQFF. Written as DNA, the CDR3 is TGCGCCAGCAGCTTTAGGGCAGGGGGCAATGAGCAGTTCTTC.

V usage is TRBV7-9 and J usage is TRBJ2-7; TRBD2 might be the D (6 bases). Germline loops: CDR1 SEHNR, CDR2 FQNEAQ (reference sequence). V was cut by 5 bases and J by 3 bases, with 8 bases left in between. The CDR3 totals 12 residues. The CDR3 DNA follows: TGTGCCAGCAGCAGAGCGGGCTACGAGCAGTACTTC. Its translation is CASSRAGYEQYF. The full variable domain, its missing parts supplied by reference TRBV7-9 and TRBJ2-7, is DTGVSQNPRHKITKRGQNVTFRCDPISEHNRLYWYRQTLGQGPEFLTYFQNEAQLEKSRLLSDRFSAERPKGSFSTLEIQRTEQGDSAMYLCASSRAGYEQYFGPGTRLTVT.

The V call is TRBV7-7, the J call TRBJ2-5; 11 nucleotides agree with TRBD1. Losses at the gene ends were 4 bases for V and 5 bases for J; bases not matched to a gene: 15. Germline CDR1 and CDR2: SSHAT and FNYEAQ (reference sequence). The CDR3 covers 18 residues. CDR3 bases: TGTGCCAGCAGCTCTACGCATATCCGGACAGGGGGCGCGGAGACCCAGTACTTC. It encodes CASSSTHIRTGGAETQYF.

The rearrangement links TRBV5-1 to TRBJ2-1; D is uncertain. Germline-derived CDR1 and CDR2 are SGHRS and YFSETQ. Trimming shortened V by 2 bases and J by 0 bases, and 18 bases separated the two germline ends. The CDR3 contains 18 residues. CDR3 sequence: CASSLISTLPSSYNEQFF. The CDR3 DNA sequence: TGCGCCAGCAGCTTAATTTCTACCTTACCGAGCTCCTACAATGAGCAGTTCTTC.

The chain carries TRBV14 and TRBJ1-6; D uncertain. The CDR3 runs to 15 residues. Trimming shortened V by 0 bases and J by 7 bases, and 10 bases separated the two germline ends. The germline CDR1 and CDR2 sequences are SGHDN and FVKESK. In DNA form, the CDR3 reads TGTGCCAGCAGCCAAGAGTCGGGTCGGAATTCACCCCTCCACTTT. Encoded protein: CASSQESGRNSPLHF.

V usage is TRBV6-5 and J usage is TRBJ1-1; D remains ambiguous. The CDR3 loop spans 15 amino acids. The V end was cut by 0 bases, the J end by 0 bases, with 8 bases between. In germline, CDR1 is MNHEY, CDR2 SVGAGI. The CDR3 here is CASSYSTTMNTEAFF. CDR3 nucleotide sequence: TGTGCCAGCAGTTACTCCACAACGATGAACACTGAAGCTTTCTTT.

This chain uses TRBV28 with TRBJ1-2; 7 bases are shared with TRBD1. The CDR3 is 13 amino acids. V lost 10 bases to trimming and J lost 4 bases; unmatched junction nucleotides: 9. The germline V gene has CDR1 MDHEN and CDR2 SYDVKM. Here the CDR3 reads CATLRGLGYGYTF. The CDR3 nucleotides read TGTGCCACCCTGAGGGGGCTCGGCTATGGCTACACCTTC.

The V and J genes are TRBV19 and TRBJ1-2; TRBD1 is a possible D gene (6 bases). This CDR3 is built from 13 residues. Germline loops: CDR1 LNHDA, CDR2 SQIVND (reference sequence). Trimming removed 7 bases from V and 4 bases from J, with 13 bases in between. CDR3 sequence reads: CASTPGHLYGYTF. The CDR3 nucleotides are TGTGCCAGTACCCCGGGACATCTCTATGGCTACACCTTC.

V is TRBV2 and J is TRBJ1-6; no reliable D call. The CDR3 covers 10 residues. Germline-derived CDR1 and CDR2 are SNHLY and FYNNEI. V lost 6 bases and J 10 bases, leaving 4 bases between the germline ends. The CDR3 protein is CASRGSPLHF. The CDR3 nucleotides are TGTGCCAGCAGGGGCTCACCCCTCCACTTT.

The chain has TRBV11-3 and TRBJ2-1, with D perhaps assigned TRBD1 or TRBD2 (6 bases each). Germline V CDR1 and CDR2: SGHNT, YENEEA. V lost 0 bases and J lost 7, with 16 bases in between. This CDR3 is 16 amino acids long. The CDR3 bases are TGTGCCAGCAGCTTAGATGGGACTTCAGACAGGAATGAGCAGTTCTTC. Translated, it gives CASSLDGTSDRNEQFF.

The rearrangement links TRBV7-8 to TRBJ2-5, with 8 bases fitting TRBD2. The CDR3 is 17 amino acids. V trimming: 0 bases; J trimming: 4 bases; junction bases outside the gene matches: 10. Per the germline V gene, CDR1 is SGHVS and CDR2 is FQNEAQ. The CDR3 sequence is CASSLAGTSFPGETQYF. The CDR3 DNA follows: TGTGCCAGCAGCTTAGCCGGGACTAGTTTCCCCGGAGAGACCCAGTACTTC.

The chain couples TRBV6-5 to TRBJ2-3, with D perhaps being TRBD1 or TRBD2 (6 bases each). This CDR3 has 15 amino acids. Germline CDR1 and CDR2: MNHEY and SVGAGI. The V end was cut by 6 bases, the J end by 2 bases, with 15 bases between. CDR3: CASSLLGGFTDTQYF. CDR3 nucleotides: TGTGCCAGCAGCCTTTTGGGGGGCTTCACAGATACGCAGTATTTT.

There are a few counts of this clone. V usage is TRBV4-3 and J usage is TRBJ2-7, with D perhaps assigned TRBD1 or TRBD2 (5 bases each). This CDR3 contains 15 residues. Germline V gives CDR1 LGHNA, CDR2 YSLEER. V dropped 0 bases and J dropped 2 bases, with 11 bases sitting between them. CDR3 protein: CASSQDYQGPYEQYF. CDR3 DNA: TGCGCCAGCAGCCAAGATTACCAGGGACCCTACGAGCAGTACTTC.

The chain joins TRBV30 to TRBJ1-5, with D unclear. Germline V CDR1 and CDR2: GTSNPN, SVGIG (reference sequence). The CDR3 extends over 11 amino acids. V lost 2 bases, J lost 9 bases, and 8 bases lay in between. This chain's CDR3 is CAWSSFGPQHF. The CDR3 nucleotides read TGTGCCTGGAGTTCCTTCGGGCCCCAGCATTTT.

This chain uses TRBV4-1 with TRBJ2-1; 8 positions agree with TRBD2. Losses at the gene ends were 3 bases for V and 5 bases for J; bases not matched to a gene: 9. Germline lookup yields CDR1 MGHRA and CDR2 YSYEKL. This CDR3 contains 16 residues. This CDR3 is CASSQGRTSHDNEQFF. DNA of the CDR3: TGCGCCAGCAGCCAGGGAAGGACTAGCCACGACAATGAGCAGTTCTTC.

The chain couples TRBV12-3 or TRBV12-4 to TRBJ2-5, with D perhaps matching TRBD2 (6 bases). CDR3 length equals 13 residues. V dropped 7 bases and J dropped 1 base, with 10 bases sitting between them. The CDR3 region is CASNRGSQETQYF. The DNA of the CDR3 is TGTGCCAGCAATCGGGGGAGCCAAGAGACCCAGTACTTC.

This chain uses TRBV5-1 with TRBJ1-2, with TRBD1 matching over 7 bases. Germline V CDR1 and CDR2: SGHRS, YFSETQ. The CDR3 runs 17 residues. J was trimmed by 5 bases and V by 4 bases; bases with no gene match: 17. DNA for the CDR3: TGCGCCAGCAGCCCCAACCCGACAGGGAACGATCTATATGGCTACACCTTC. It specifies CASSPNPTGNDLYGYTF.

The chain links TRBV6-4 to TRBJ2-7; TRBD2 matches 9 bases. Germline V lookup: CDR1 MRHNA, CDR2 SNTAGT. The J segment lost 6 bases and the V segment lost 7 bases, leaving 19 bases of the junction unmatched. CDR3 size: 17 residues. In DNA form, the CDR3 reads TGTGCCAGCAAAGGGCAAAGGCTAGCGGGAATAGTGTCCGAGCAGTACGTC. Its translation is CASKGQRLAGIVSEQYV.

The rearrangement joins TRBV7-3 to TRBJ2-3; D might be TRBD2 (5 bases). Germline V gives CDR1 SGHTA, CDR2 FQGTGA. V shed 1 base and J shed 4 bases, with 12 bases lying between them. This CDR3 comprises 15 residues. CDR3 sequence: CASSLKSGRADTQYF. The CDR3 bases are TGTGCCAGCAGCTTAAAGAGCGGCCGGGCAGATACGCAGTATTTT.

The CDR3 nucleotides read TGTGCCAGCACTCGTGGGTATGGCTACACCTTC. Its translation is CASTRGYGYTF. This chain uses TRBV7-9 with TRBJ1-2; no firm D call. CDR1 and CDR2 (germline): SEHNR, FQNEAQ (reference sequence). V was trimmed by 7 bases and J by 5 bases, leaving 8 bases between them. The CDR3 runs to 11 residues.

The chain employs TRBV5-1 and TRBJ2-3; D is unclear. The length of the CDR3 is 13 residues. Germline assignment: CDR1 SGHRS and CDR2 YFSETQ. The V gene lost 1 base and the J gene lost 1 base, with 4 bases spanning the gap. Written as DNA, the CDR3 is TGCGCCAGCAGCTTGACAGGCACAGATACGCAGTATTTT. Its protein is CASSLTGTDTQYF.

The chain couples TRBV15 to TRBJ1-1; D is unresolved. Trimming removed 0 bases from V and 0 bases from J, with 8 bases in between. This CDR3 region has 15 residues. The V gene's germline CDR1 is LNHNV and CDR2 YYDKDF (reference sequence). The CDR3 is CATSRDVGLNTEAFF. The DNA for the CDR3 is TGTGCCACCAGCAGAGATGTCGGCTTGAACACTGAAGCTTTCTTT.

The gene calls are TRBV18 and TRBJ2-1; no firm D call. Per germline, CDR1 KGHSH and CDR2 LQKENI. There are 15 residues in the CDR3. The V and J ends lost 4 bases and 5 bases respectively, with 15 bases between them. As DNA, the CDR3 is TGTGCCAGCTCACGCCCCTTCGGCCGGGACAATGAGCAGTTCTTC. It translates to CASSRPFGRDNEQFF.

This rearrangement joins TRBV6-5 to TRBJ1-5; D remains unclear. The CDR3 is 14 amino acids. The germline CDR1 and CDR2 sequences are MNHEY and SVGAGI. Trimming cost V 0 bases and J 6 bases, with 9 bases left between them. CDR3 amino acids: CASSYSTGGQPQHF. In DNA, the CDR3 is TGTGCCAGCAGTTACTCGACCGGTGGTCAGCCCCAGCATTTT.